This section outlines one T cell receptor (beta chain) sequence together with its context. The table lists this clonotype with a few counts. Its antigen is still unknown. Per-nucleotide qualities are absent, and no much larger clonotype sits a single base away. Instrument used: Illumina HiSeq 1500. Using fastp at Q25 and MiXCR, TCRdb reprocessed the public reads and kept productive beta chains. Identical CDR3 protein sequences are pooled into one entry, listed with their most common genes and DNA. Present in this sample are roughly 150,000 distinct CDR3 sequences, 25% to 35% of which were seen just once. The ten largest clones take up 45% to 55% of the sample. This sample is drawn from a study of T cell repertoires in cytomegalovirus infection (dated by TCRdb to between 2018 and 2020). At the level of the whole study: Peptide stimulations targeted recently identified HLA-C-restricted CMV epitopes, whose presentation resists viral immunomodulation, together with well-studied HLA-B-restricted epitopes. Donor HLA type was relevant to the analysis, because carriage of CMV infection together with the matching HLA type was indicated by public TCR beta signatures.

Beyond this particular receptor, the publication reports: In both this cohort and an independent cohort of approximately 350 donors, the cumulative frequency of public TCR beta family members distinguished carriers of CMV infection plus the relevant HLA type. The ex vivo response was dominated by HLA-C-restricted CMV-specific TCR beta clonotypes, which also provided the single most frequent clonotype in two of eight donors.

Counted from cysteine to phenylalanine, this CDR3 has 14 amino acids. Just the 42-base CDR3 DNA is kept, in frame starting at base 1. From the germline V gene, CDR1 is SGHDT and CDR2 is YYEEEE. Germline trimming amounts to 8 bases on V and 6 bases on J, with 10 as the count of junction bases outside the gene matches. According to the study, the label for this sample's treatment or condition signals: in vitro stimulation with specific CMV peptide epitopes to enrich CMV-specific T cells. This sequence originates from a human donor in good health (CMV status not recorded). Some clones in this sample may be carry-over from other donors' samples. The material sequenced was CD8+ T cells from cultured PBMCs, taken from culture after CMV antigen stimulation. Recombination joined TRBV5-6 with TRBJ2-1, and 8 junctional nucleotides match TRBD2. The CDR3 region has the sequence CASSWLAGPNEQFF. In nucleotides, the sequence is TGTGCCAGTAGTTGGCTAGCGGGCCCCAATGAGCAGTTCTTC.